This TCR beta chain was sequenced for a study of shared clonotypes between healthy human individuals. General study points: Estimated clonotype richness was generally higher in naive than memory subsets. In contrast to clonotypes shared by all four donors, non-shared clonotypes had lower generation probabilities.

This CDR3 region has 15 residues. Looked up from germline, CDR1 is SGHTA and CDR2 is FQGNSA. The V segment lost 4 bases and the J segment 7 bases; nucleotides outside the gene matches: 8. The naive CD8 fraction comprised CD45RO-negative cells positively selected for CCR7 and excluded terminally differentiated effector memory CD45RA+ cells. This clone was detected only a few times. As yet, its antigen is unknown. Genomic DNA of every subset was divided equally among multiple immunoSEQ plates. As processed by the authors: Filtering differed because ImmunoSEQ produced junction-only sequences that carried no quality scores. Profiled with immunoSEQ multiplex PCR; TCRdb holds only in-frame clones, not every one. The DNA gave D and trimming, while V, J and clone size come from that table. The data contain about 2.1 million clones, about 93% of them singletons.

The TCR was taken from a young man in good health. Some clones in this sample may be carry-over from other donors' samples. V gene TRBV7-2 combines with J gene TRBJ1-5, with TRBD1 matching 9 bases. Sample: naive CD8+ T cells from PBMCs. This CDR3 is CASSWTGAGYQPQHF. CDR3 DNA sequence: TGTGCCAGCAGCTGGACAGGGGCCGGTTACCAGCCCCAGCATTTT.